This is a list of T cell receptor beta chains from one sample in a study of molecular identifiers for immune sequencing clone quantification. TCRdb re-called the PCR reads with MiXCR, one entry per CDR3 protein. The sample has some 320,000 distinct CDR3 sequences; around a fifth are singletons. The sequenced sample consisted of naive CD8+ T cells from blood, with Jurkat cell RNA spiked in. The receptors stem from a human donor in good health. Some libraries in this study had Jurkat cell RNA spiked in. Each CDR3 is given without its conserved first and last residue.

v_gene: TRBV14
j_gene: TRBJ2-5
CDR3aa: ASSQGLAGNRYQETQY

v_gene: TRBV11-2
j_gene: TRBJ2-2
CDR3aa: ASSLDPGGTPETNTGELF

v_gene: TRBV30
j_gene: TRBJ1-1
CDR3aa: AWRDLGGEAF

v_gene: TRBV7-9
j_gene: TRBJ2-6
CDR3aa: ASSFPAQWTTSGANVLT

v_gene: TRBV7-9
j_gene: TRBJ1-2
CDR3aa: ASSSSLYYGYT

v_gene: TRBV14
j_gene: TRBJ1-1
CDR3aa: TSSQGDRASTEAF

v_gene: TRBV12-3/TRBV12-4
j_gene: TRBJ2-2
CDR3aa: ASSSDRDTIFLRGYTGELF

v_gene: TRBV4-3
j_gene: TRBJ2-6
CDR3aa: ASSQDGVSNVLT

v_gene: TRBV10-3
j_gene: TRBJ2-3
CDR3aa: AVSEGTGGAGDTQY

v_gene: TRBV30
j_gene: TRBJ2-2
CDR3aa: TQQTGSNTGELF

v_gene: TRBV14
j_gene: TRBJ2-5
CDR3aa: ASSHLRDPQETQY

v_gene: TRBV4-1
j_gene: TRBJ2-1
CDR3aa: ASSQDRGGGEQF

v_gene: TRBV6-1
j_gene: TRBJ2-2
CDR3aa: ASMSATYPGELF

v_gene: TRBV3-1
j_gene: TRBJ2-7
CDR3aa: ASSQEWAPSHEQY

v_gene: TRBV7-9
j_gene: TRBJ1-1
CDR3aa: ASSPREAF

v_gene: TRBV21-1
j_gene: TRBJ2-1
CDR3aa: ASSRGVRSDDNEQF

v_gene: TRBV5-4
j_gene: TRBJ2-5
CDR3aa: ASSAQGGLETQY

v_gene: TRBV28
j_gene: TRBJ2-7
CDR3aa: ASSPTGTGSSYEQY

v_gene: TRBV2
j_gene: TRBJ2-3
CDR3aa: ASSEREAGASTDTQY

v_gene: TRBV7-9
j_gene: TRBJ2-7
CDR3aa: ASSLVSGDERY

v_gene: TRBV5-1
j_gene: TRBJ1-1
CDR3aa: ASRWLSSGTEAF

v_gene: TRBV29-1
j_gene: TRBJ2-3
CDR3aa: STEGFGTDTQY

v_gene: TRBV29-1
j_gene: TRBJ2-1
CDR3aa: SVPGQAYNEQF

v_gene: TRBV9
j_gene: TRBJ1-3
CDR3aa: ASSVEGDSHSGNTIY

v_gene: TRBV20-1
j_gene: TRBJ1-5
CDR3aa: SAREQGGVNQPQH

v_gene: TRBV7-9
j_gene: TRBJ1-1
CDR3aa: ASSHFETGASEAF

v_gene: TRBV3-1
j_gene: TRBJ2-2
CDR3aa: ASSRTSVDTGELF

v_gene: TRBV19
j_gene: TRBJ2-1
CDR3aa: ASNTWGRGEQF

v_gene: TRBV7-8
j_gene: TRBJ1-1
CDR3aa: ASSPRWNTEAF

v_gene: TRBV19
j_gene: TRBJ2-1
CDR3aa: ASSPTSGRSYNEQF

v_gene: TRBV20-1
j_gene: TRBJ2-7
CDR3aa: GAGTGYERY